The present T cell receptor beta chain was sequenced within a study of blood T cell repertoires in COVID-19. Authors' data handling: Nucleated cell number was recorded as an estimate derived from reference gene primer amplification. Here immunoSEQ multiplex PCR was the method, and the copy in TCRdb shows in-frame clones only, minus some. D and trimming come from the DNA, and the V and J calls and clone size come from that table. The table has over 200,000 clones, 80% to 90% seen once. The sequencing sample was made of peripheral blood. This receptor was taken from a woman of 80 years or more with active or convalescent COVID-19.

CDR3 loop: CASSSQETQYF. In DNA form, the CDR3 reads TGTGCCAGCAGCTCTCAAGAGACCCAGTACTTC. The genes are TRBV11-3 and TRBJ2-5; D is uncertain. Per the germline V gene, CDR1 is SGHNT and CDR2 is YENEEA. The CDR3 spans 11 residues. The ends were cut back, 4 bases at V and 2 bases at J, with 2 bases in the middle.